Each of the 29 T cell receptor beta chains below was sequenced from the same sample in a study of Ad26.COV2.S vaccination and SARS-CoV-2 variants (dated by TCRdb to 2020 to 2022). The sample's treatment or condition label is to be understood as: about 20 received Ad26.COV2.S at low or high dose, single or two shots; 5 received placebo; per-sample allocation not given. Repertoires of vaccine and placebo recipients were sequenced from samples collected on day 63 after the first injection. Library method: the immunoSEQ multiplex PCR assay. Entries here come from immuneACCESS through TCRdb and include only in-frame sequences with V and J called. Some clones fail to appear in such tables; in the studies checked, an unresolved V gene covers under half of the shortfall, and the cause of the remainder is unknown. The sample table contains about 440,000 clones; only one count was recorded for roughly 87% of them. The top ten hold roughly 4% of the sample.

The sample in question was peripheral blood, obtained in a trial of Ad26.COV2.S vaccine versus placebo. These receptors came from a person aged 18 to 65 who received the Ad26.COV2.S COVID-19 vaccine or a placebo.

The chain recombines TRBV29-1 with TRBJ2-7, with no clear D. Per the germline V gene, CDR1 is SQVTM and CDR2 is ANQGSEA. V shed 4 bases and J shed 0 bases, with 13 bases lying between them. The CDR3 spans 14 residues. Written as DNA, the CDR3 is TGCAGCGTTGGCGTTGTCAGGAGCTCCTACGAGCAGTACTTC. Translation: CSVGVVRSSYEQYF.

The chain recombines TRBV2 with TRBJ2-1; D ambiguous. The length of the CDR3 is 11 residues. V was trimmed by 6 bases and J by 10 bases, leaving 10 bases between them. Looked up from germline, CDR1 is SNHLY and CDR2 is FYNNEI. The CDR3 DNA is TGTGCCAGCAGCGAAAGTTTGGAGCAGTTCTTC. Translation gives CASSESLEQFF.

The J gene is TRBJ2-1, the V gene TRBV6-2 or TRBV6-3; the D gene is possibly TRBD1 (6 bases). V lost 2 bases, J lost 4 bases, and 18 bases lay in between. This CDR3 has 17 amino acids. CDR1 is MNHEY, CDR2 SVGEGT, per germline. CDR3 region: CASSYARTAQPYNEQFF. The CDR3 coding sequence is TGTGCCAGCAGTTACGCCCGGACAGCCCAACCTTACAATGAGCAGTTCTTC.

V and J are TRBV15 and TRBJ2-1, with 11 bases lining up with TRBD2. Trimming took 5 bases from V and 7 from J; bases not matched to a gene: 16. This CDR3 has 18 amino acids. In germline, CDR1 is LNHNV, CDR2 YYDKDF (reference sequence). CDR3 loop: CATSPYGNSGRGRNEQFF. The CDR3 bases are TGTGCCACCAGCCCCTATGGAAATAGCGGGAGGGGTAGGAATGAGCAGTTCTTC.

V usage is TRBV4-1 and J usage is TRBJ2-2; 8 bases are a match to TRBD2. Germline V gives CDR1 MGHRA, CDR2 YSYEKL. Germline trimming cut 4 bases from V and 3 bases from J; bases unmatched to any gene: 7. The CDR3 is 16 residues long. The CDR3 loop is CASSPTGLAYTGELFF. DNA for the CDR3: TGCGCCAGCAGCCCAACCGGACTAGCTTACACCGGGGAGCTGTTTTTT.

V gene TRBV11-2 combines with J gene TRBJ2-1, with D perhaps matching TRBD2 (6 bases). Trimming took 0 bases from V and 4 from J, leaving 10 bases between them. The CDR3 spans 15 residues. Germline V gives CDR1 SGHAT, CDR2 FQNNGV. The CDR3 protein is CASSLEGLAYNEQFF. DNA for the CDR3: TGTGCCAGCAGCTTAGAGGGGCTAGCGTACAATGAGCAGTTCTTC. The full variable domain, in which reference TRBV11-2 and TRBJ2-1 provide the parts outside the CDR3, is EAGVAQSPRYKIIEKRQSVAFWCNPISGHATLYWYQQILGQGPKLLIQFQNNGVVDDSQLPKDRFSAERLKGVDSTLKIQPAKLEDSAVYLCASSLEGLAYNEQFFGPGTRLTVL.

The rearrangement links TRBV25-1 to TRBJ2-7; 10 nucleotides agree with TRBD2. This CDR3 has 14 amino acids. V shed 4 bases and J 3 bases; nucleotides not matched to a gene: 3. The germline CDR1 and CDR2 sequences are MGHDK and SYGVNS. This CDR3 reads CASSGVAGGYEQYF. The CDR3, as DNA: TGTGCCAGCAGTGGGGTAGCGGGAGGCTACGAGCAGTACTTC.

The rearrangement links TRBV12-3 or TRBV12-4 to TRBJ2-7, with 9 bases matching TRBD1. The CDR3 loop spans 13 amino acids. The V gene end was trimmed by 7 bases and the J gene end by 7 bases; junction bases not matched to a gene: 8. The CDR3 is CASNRDRVGEQYF. As DNA, the CDR3 is TGTGCCAGCAATCGGGACAGGGTTGGTGAGCAGTACTTC.

The DNA for the CDR3 is TGCGCCAGCAGCCCGGGAGGCCTGAATTCACCCCTCCACTTT. This gives the protein CASSPGGLNSPLHF. V usage is TRBV5-1 and J usage is TRBJ1-6; no clear D gene. The length of the CDR3 is 14 residues. V lost 4 bases to trimming and J lost 7 bases, with 12 bases between them. Looked up from germline, CDR1 is SGHRS and CDR2 is YFSETQ.

The rearrangement joins TRBV28 to TRBJ2-5; 8 nucleotides align to TRBD1. Germline values: CDR1 MDHEN, CDR2 SYDVKM. The V gene end was trimmed by 7 bases and the J gene end by 6 bases; junction bases not matched to a gene: 22. CDR3 size: 18 residues. The CDR3 DNA is TGTGCCAGCACCCCACTACCGGTCTCAGGGGGCGCATGGAAGACCCAGTACTTC. Translating it yields CASTPLPVSGGAWKTQYF. Complete variable domain (other parts from reference TRBV28 and TRBJ2-5): DVKVTQSSRYLVKRTGEKVFLECVQDMDHENMFWYRQDPGLGLRLIYFSYDVKMKEKGDIPEGYSVSREKKERFSLILESASTNQTSMYLCASTPLPVSGGAWKTQYFGPGTRLLVL.

This chain joins TRBV12-3 or TRBV12-4 and TRBJ1-4; D uncertain. The CDR3 consists of 13 residues. The V gene lost 5 bases and the J gene lost 7 bases, with 11 bases spanning the gap. CDR3 sequence (DNA): TGTGCCAGCAGTCTGGCAGGCGGTGAAAAACTGTTTTTT. Translating it yields CASSLAGGEKLFF.

The V and J genes are TRBV18 and TRBJ1-1, with D perhaps TRBD1 (6 bases). This CDR3 comprises 15 residues. Germline V gene data show CDR1 as KGHSH and CDR2 as LQKENI. The V gene lost 2 bases and the J gene lost 4 bases, with 14 bases spanning the gap. CDR3 sequence (DNA): TGTGCCAGCTCACCAGTAGGGGGTCTCGGCACTGAAGCTTTCTTT. It codes for CASSPVGGLGTEAFF.

V usage is TRBV3-1 (or the pseudogene TRBV3-2) and J usage is TRBJ2-5; 10 bases map to TRBD1. This CDR3 contains 15 residues. Losses at the gene ends were 1 base for V and 3 bases for J; bases not matched to a gene: 2. Germline assignment: CDR1 LGHDT and CDR2 YNNKEL (reference sequence). The CDR3 region has the DNA TGTGCCAGCAGCCAAGGGGACAGGGGTGAAGAGACCCAGTACTTC. Encoded protein: CASSQGDRGEETQYF.

The chain carries TRBV11-2 and TRBJ1-2, with 7 bases lining up with TRBD1. J lost 3 bases, V lost 5 bases, and 6 bases had no gene match. Looked up from germline, CDR1 is SGHAT and CDR2 is FQNNGV. The CDR3 sequence is 14 residues long. The CDR3 sequence: CASSQGVLDYGYTF. CDR3 bases: TGTGCCAGCAGCCAGGGGGTTCTGGACTATGGCTACACCTTC.

This rearrangement joins TRBV7-9 to TRBJ2-1; D not resolved. V was clipped by 1 base and J by 0 bases, with 16 bases between them. Germline assignment: CDR1 SEHNR and CDR2 FQNEAQ (reference sequence). The CDR3 totals 18 residues. In nucleotides, the CDR3 is TGTGCCAGCAGCTTAGGAGACGGAAGGTGGTACTCCTACAATGAGCAGTTCTTC. It encodes CASSLGDGRWYSYNEQFF.

The CDR3 reads CASSLDRASGANVLTF. Written as DNA, the CDR3 is TGCGCCAGCAGCCTGGACAGGGCCTCTGGGGCCAACGTCCTGACTTTC. This chain links TRBV5-1 with TRBJ2-6; TRBD1 agrees at 8 bases. The germline V gene encodes CDR1 SGHRS and CDR2 YFSETQ. Trimming at V came to 4 bases and at J to 0 bases, leaving 3 bases not matched to a gene. The CDR3 consists of 16 residues.

The CDR3 reads CASSQDKGVAAPNQPQHF. CDR3 DNA: TGTGCCAGCAGCCAAGATAAGGGCGTGGCAGCCCCCAATCAGCCCCAGCATTTT. The genes are TRBV3-1 (or the pseudogene TRBV3-2) and TRBJ1-5; D is uncertain. The V end lost 0 bases, the J end lost 3 bases, and 18 bases lay between the germline ends. From germline, CDR1 is LGHDT and CDR2 YNNKEL (reference sequence). The CDR3 covers 18 residues.

The chain uses TRBV28 and TRBJ2-1; 8 bases agree with TRBD2. The CDR3 runs 15 residues. CDR1 is MDHEN, CDR2 SYDVKM, per germline. The V segment lost 7 bases and the J segment 4 bases; nucleotides outside the gene matches: 9. DNA for the CDR3: TGTGCCAGCACCCCTACTAGCGGACCTTACAATGAGCAGTTCTTC. It specifies CASTPTSGPYNEQFF.

This chain uses TRBV5-4 with TRBJ2-1; tentative D call: TRBD2 (6 bases). Trimming pared 4 bases from V and 8 bases from J, leaving 16 bases between. The CDR3 is made up of 14 amino acids. Germline V gives CDR1 SGHNT, CDR2 YYREEE (reference sequence). The CDR3 protein is CASSPAAGGYEQFF. DNA for the CDR3: TGTGCCAGCAGCCCCGCGGCTGGGGGGTATGAGCAGTTCTTC.

The chain uses TRBV7-2 and TRBJ1-4, with 7 bases identical to TRBD1. Germline-derived CDR1 and CDR2 are SGHTA and FQGNSA. The V gene end was trimmed by 5 bases and the J gene end by 6 bases; junction bases not matched to a gene: 9. The CDR3 loop spans 15 amino acids. In DNA form, the CDR3 reads TGTGCCAGCAGCCGTAACAGGGGCGGGGATGAAAAACTGTTTTTT. Translating gives CASSRNRGGDEKLFF.

This rearrangement joins TRBV27 to TRBJ2-1; 7 bases are a match to TRBD1. CDR1 is MNHEY, CDR2 SMNVEV, per germline (reference sequence). Unmatched junction bases numbered 12, after V lost 7 bases and J lost 0 bases. CDR3 length: 17 residues. In nucleotides, the CDR3 is TGTGCCAGCACCACCTACAGGGGCAAAAGCTCCTACAATGAGCAGTTCTTC. Translation: CASTTYRGKSSYNEQFF.

This clone was found once. The chain has TRBV5-1 and TRBJ2-5, with D perhaps being TRBD1 or TRBD2 (5 bases each). Trimming shortened V by 4 bases and J by 3 bases, and 13 bases separated the two germline ends. The CDR3 consists of 14 residues. CDR1 and CDR2 from the germline V gene are SGHRS and YFSETQ. CDR3 protein: CASSPGVGEETQYF. In DNA, the CDR3 is TGCGCCAGCAGCCCCGGGGTGGGGGAAGAGACCCAGTACTTC. The variable domain in full, completed from reference TRBV5-1 and TRBJ2-5, reads KAGVTQTPRYLIKTRGQQVTLSCSPISGHRSVSWYQQTPGQGLQFLFEYFSETQRNKGNFPGRFSGRQFSNSRSEMNVSTLELGDSALYLCASSPGVGEETQYFGPGTRLLVL.

V and J are TRBV3-1 (or the pseudogene TRBV3-2) and TRBJ2-7; 10 bases are shared with TRBD1. CDR1 is LGHDT and CDR2 is YNNKEL in the germline V gene (reference sequence). CDR3 length equals 14 residues. J lost 3 bases, V lost 4 bases, and 3 bases had no gene match. The CDR3: CASSPGQGVYEQYF. The DNA for the CDR3 is TGTGCCAGCAGCCCAGGACAGGGGGTCTACGAGCAGTACTTC.

CDR3 sequence (DNA): TGTGCCAGCAGCCAGCGGGAGTCCGCCTACGAGCAGTACTTC. Protein product: CASSQRESAYEQYF. The chain recombines TRBV7-2 with TRBJ2-7; 8 bases agree with TRBD2. V lost 5 bases, J lost 2 bases, and 5 bases stayed unmatched. This CDR3 is 14 amino acids long. Germline values: CDR1 SGHTA, CDR2 FQGNSA.

The chain uses TRBV27 and TRBJ2-1, with D perhaps matching TRBD2 (6 bases). The V end lost 6 bases, the J end lost 6 bases, and 21 bases lay between the germline ends. The CDR3 consists of 16 residues. Germline values: CDR1 MNHEY, CDR2 SMNVEV (reference sequence). The CDR3 protein is CASRTFSGSRGNEQFF. DNA of the CDR3: TGTGCCAGCAGGACATTTAGCGGCTCTCGGGGCAATGAGCAGTTCTTC.

The chain carries TRBV11-3 and TRBJ2-7; 8 bases agree with TRBD1. V was clipped by 3 bases and J by 6 bases; unmatched bases: 1. CDR1 and CDR2 (germline): SGHNT, YENEEA. CDR3 length equals 12 residues. The CDR3, as DNA: TGTGCCAGCAGCTTCACAGGGGGCGAGCAGTACTTC. The encoded protein is CASSFTGGEQYF.

J is TRBJ2-7 and V is TRBV9, with TRBD2 matching 9 bases. The CDR3 is made up of 15 amino acids. V dropped 0 bases and J dropped 1; count of bases not matched to a gene: 2. CDR1 and CDR2 from the germline V gene are SGDLS and YYNGEE. The CDR3 reads CASSVGTSVSYEQYF. Here the CDR3 DNA reads TGTGCCAGCAGCGTAGGGACTAGCGTATCCTACGAGCAGTACTTC.

The chain employs TRBV6-2 or TRBV6-3 and TRBJ2-7; 10 nucleotides align to TRBD1. This CDR3 is built from 14 residues. Germline V gene sequence: CDR1 MNHEY, CDR2 SVGEGT. V lost 6 bases, J lost 2 bases, and 4 bases stayed unmatched. As DNA, the CDR3 is TGTGCCAGCAGCATGGACAGGGGGGCCTACGAGCAGTACTTC. Protein product: CASSMDRGAYEQYF.

This sequence joins TRBV5-1 and TRBJ2-3; 8 bases align to TRBD1. The CDR3 is 14 residues long. V trimming: 4 bases; J trimming: 4 bases; junction bases outside the gene matches: 5. The germline CDR1 and CDR2 sequences are SGHRS and YFSETQ. CDR3 sequence reads: CASSQDRAPDTQYF. The CDR3, as DNA: TGCGCCAGCAGCCAGGACAGGGCCCCAGATACGCAGTATTTT.